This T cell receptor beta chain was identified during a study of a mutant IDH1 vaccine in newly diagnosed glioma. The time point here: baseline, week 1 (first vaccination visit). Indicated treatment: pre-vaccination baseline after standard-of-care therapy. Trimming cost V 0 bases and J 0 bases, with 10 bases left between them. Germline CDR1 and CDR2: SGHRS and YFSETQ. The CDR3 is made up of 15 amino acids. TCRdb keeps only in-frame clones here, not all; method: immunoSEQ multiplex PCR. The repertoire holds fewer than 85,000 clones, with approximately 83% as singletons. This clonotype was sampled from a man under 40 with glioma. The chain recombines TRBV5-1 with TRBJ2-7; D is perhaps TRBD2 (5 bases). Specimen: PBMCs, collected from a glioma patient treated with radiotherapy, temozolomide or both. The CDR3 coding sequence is TGCGCCAGCAGCTTGGACGGACTTTCCTCCTACGAGCAGTACTTC. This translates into CASSLDGLSSYEQYF. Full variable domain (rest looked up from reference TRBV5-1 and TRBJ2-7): KAGVTQTPRYLIKTRGQQVTLSCSPISGHRSVSWYQQTPGQGLQFLFEYFSETQRNKGNFPGRFSGRQFSNSRSEMNVSTLELGDSALYLCASSLDGLSSYEQYFGPGTRLTVT.